This T cell receptor beta chain is from a study of CD8+ T cells in alopecia areata. For the study at large: C3H/HeJ donors with spontaneous alopecia, 6-12 months old, supplied skin grafts to roughly 7-11-week-old female C3H/HeJ mice. Overall study findings and caveats: Patients shared TCRs less clearly than mice did, possibly owing to HLA. Elevated clonality characterized lesional scalp relative to normal scalp, particularly in alopecia totalis/universalis.

As regards this clone: Its target is not known. The germline and genes are mouse ones. The read is 4 residues too short to cover the CDR3 end, so that end is filled in from the germline J gene. Within the sample, other DNA sequences also encode this same CDR3.

cDNA prepared by RNA extraction and subsequent reverse transcription served as the template for sequencing. The repertoire was sequenced with immunoSEQ multiplex PCR; TCRdb's copy has only in-frame clones and lacks some. The record shows 200,000 to 300,000 clones for this sample, with no singletons present. Markers including CD4, CD8alpha, NKG2D and NKG2ACE guided sorting of pooled cutaneous lymph node cells. Germline assignment: CDR1 NNHNN and CDR2 SYGAGS (reference sequence). The CDR3 covers 14 residues. V lost 0 bases to trimming and J lost 3 bases, with 7 bases between them. The receptor comes from a C3H/HeJ mouse with alopecia areata. This strain's MHC haplotype is H2-k. Sequencing was done on a sample of CD4+ T cells sorted from a lymph node. The chain is built from TRBV13-2 and TRBJ2-1; weak D call: TRBD1 (6 bases). Partial CDR3 DNA: TGTGCCAGCGGTGATGCGGACAGCTATGCT. This translates into CASGDADSYA. In full, the CDR3 reads CASGDADSYAEQFF.